This T cell receptor (beta chain) appears in the sequencing data of a study of T cell responses to AZD1222 COVID-19 vaccine. Whole-study findings and limits: When two AZD1222 doses had been given, Spike-specific TCR breadth and depth rose. Nearly half of unique spike-specific TCRs reportedly avoided B.1.351 and B.1.1.7 mutated regions. Repertoires were obtained only post-peak T cell response.

This clone was seen a single time. As yet, its antigen is unknown. This CDR3 region has 13 residues. Produced via immunoSEQ multiplex PCR; TCRdb's table is partial and in-frame only. The data show 130,000 to 150,000 clones, around 90% seen once. Sequencing used peripheral blood, obtained 28 days after the second AZD1222 dose. The receptor comes from an adult who received the AZD1222 COVID-19 vaccine. The chain recombines TRBV12-3 or TRBV12-4 with TRBJ1-2, with D possibly matching TRBD1 (5 bases). The CDR3 loop reads CGCRTGGNYGYTF. CDR3 bases: TGTGGGTGTCGTACAGGTGGCAACTATGGCTACACCTTC.